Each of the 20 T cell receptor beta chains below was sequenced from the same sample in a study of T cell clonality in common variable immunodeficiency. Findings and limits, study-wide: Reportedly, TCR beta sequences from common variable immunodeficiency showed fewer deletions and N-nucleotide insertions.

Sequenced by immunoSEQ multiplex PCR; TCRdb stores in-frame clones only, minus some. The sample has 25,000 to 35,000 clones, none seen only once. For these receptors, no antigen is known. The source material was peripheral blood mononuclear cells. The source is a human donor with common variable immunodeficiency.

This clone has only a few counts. CDR3 protein: CATSTDGYNEQFF. The sequenced CDR3 bases are TGTGCCACCTCCACCGACGGGTACAATGAG. The chain links TRBV7-3 to TRBJ2-1, with unresolved D. Read data end 3 residues before the CDR3 end; the end is taken from the germline J gene. The CDR3 has 13 residues. V lost 10 bases to trimming and J lost 4 bases, with 14 bases between them. The V gene's germline CDR1 is SGHTA and CDR2 FQGTGA.

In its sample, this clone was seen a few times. The chain's CDR3 is CASSLRTANTGELFF. The DNA read from the CDR3 is TGTGCCAGCTCACTTAGGACAGCGAACACCGGGGAG. The V gene is TRBV18, the J gene TRBJ2-2, with D perhaps matching TRBD1 (6 bases). The CDR3 goes on 3 residues after the read ends, and that part is filled in from the germline J gene. CDR1 KGHSH and CDR2 LQKENI come from the germline V gene. Trimming took 4 bases from V and 0 from J, leaving 9 bases between them. The CDR3 sequence is 15 residues long.

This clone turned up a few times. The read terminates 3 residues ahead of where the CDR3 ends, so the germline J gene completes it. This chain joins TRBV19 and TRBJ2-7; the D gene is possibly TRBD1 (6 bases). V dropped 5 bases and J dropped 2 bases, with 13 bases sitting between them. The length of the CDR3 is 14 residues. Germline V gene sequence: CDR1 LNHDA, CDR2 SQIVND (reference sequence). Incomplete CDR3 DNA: TGTGCCAGTAGTCCACACAGGGCAACCTACGAG. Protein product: CASSPHRATYE. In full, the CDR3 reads CASSPHRATYEQYF.

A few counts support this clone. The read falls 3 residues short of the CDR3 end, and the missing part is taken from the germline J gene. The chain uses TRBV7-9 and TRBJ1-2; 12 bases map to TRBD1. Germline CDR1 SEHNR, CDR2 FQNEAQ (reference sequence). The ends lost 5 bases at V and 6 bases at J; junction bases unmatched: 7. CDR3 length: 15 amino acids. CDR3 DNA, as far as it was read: TGTGCCAGCAGCCAATACGGGACAGGGGGCGATGGC. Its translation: CASSQYGTGGDG. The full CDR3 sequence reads CASSQYGTGGDGYTF.

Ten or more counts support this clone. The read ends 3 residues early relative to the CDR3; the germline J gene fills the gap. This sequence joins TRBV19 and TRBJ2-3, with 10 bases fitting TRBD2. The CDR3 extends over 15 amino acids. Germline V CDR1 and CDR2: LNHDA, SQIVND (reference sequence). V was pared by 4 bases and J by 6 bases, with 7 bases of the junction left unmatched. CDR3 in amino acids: CASSRAGGPADTQYF. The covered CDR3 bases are TGTGCCAGTAGTAGAGCGGGGGGGCCCGCGGATACG.

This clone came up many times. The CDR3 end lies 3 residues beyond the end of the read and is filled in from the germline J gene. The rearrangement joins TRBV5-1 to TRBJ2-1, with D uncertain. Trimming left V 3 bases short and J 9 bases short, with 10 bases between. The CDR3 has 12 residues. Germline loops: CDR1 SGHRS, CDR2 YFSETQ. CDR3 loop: CASSWPNPEQFF. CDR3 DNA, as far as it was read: TGCGCCAGCAGCTGGCCGAATCCTGAG.

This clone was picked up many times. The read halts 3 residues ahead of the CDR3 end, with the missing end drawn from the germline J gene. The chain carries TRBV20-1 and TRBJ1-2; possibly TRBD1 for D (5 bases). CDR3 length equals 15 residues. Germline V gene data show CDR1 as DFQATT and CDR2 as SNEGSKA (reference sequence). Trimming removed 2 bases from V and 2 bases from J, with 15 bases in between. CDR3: CSARTYGGGNYGYTF. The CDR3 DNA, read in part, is TGCAGTGCTAGAACGTATGGGGGGGGAAACTATGGC.

Incomplete CDR3 DNA: TGTGCCAGCAGCGCAACTAGCGGGCAAGAGACC. Translation: CASSATSGQET. The whole CDR3 protein is CASSATSGQETQYF. This chain links TRBV7-6 with TRBJ2-5; 9 bases line up with TRBD2. The read stops 3 residues short of the end of the CDR3; the missing end is completed from the germline J gene. Germline V CDR1 and CDR2: SGHVS, FNYEAQ. The CDR3 consists of 14 residues. The ends lost 5 bases at V and 2 bases at J; junction bases unmatched: 3.

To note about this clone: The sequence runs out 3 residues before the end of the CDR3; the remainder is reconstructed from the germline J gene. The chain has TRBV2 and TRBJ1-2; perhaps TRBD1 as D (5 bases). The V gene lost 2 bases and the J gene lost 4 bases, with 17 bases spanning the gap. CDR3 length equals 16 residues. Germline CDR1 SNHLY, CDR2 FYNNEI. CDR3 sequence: CASSESTGYGLYGYTF. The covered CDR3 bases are TGTGCCAGCAGTGAATCAACAGGTTATGGGCTCTATGGC.

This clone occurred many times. The sequenced part of the CDR3 DNA is TGTGCCAGCAGCTTTAGACGTAGCGACGGGACC. This sequence encodes CASSFRRSDGT. The CDR3 reads in full as CASSFRRSDGTQYF. This rearrangement joins TRBV7-2 to TRBJ2-5; possible D gene TRBD2, 5 bases. The read comes to an end 3 residues before the CDR3 does, leaving the germline J gene to fill in the end. Germline CDR1 reads SGHTA; CDR2 reads FQGNSA. The CDR3 is made up of 14 amino acids. Trimming removed 3 bases at V and 7 bases at J, with 15 bases between.

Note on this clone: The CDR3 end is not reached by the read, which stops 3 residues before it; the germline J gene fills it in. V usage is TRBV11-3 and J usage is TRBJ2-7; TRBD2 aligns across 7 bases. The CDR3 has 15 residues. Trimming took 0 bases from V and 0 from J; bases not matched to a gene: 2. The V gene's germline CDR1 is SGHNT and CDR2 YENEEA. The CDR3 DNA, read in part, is TGTGCCAGCAGCTTAGAGGCGGGGGACTCCTACGAG. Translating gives CASSLEAGDSYE. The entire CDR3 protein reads CASSLEAGDSYEQYF. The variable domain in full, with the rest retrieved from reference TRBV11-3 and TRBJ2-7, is EAGVVQSPRYKIIEKKQPVAFWCNPISGHNTLYWYLQNLGQGPELLIRYENEEAVDDSQLPKDRFSAERLKGVDSTLKIQPAELGDSAVYLCASSLEAGDSYEQYFGPGTRLTVT.

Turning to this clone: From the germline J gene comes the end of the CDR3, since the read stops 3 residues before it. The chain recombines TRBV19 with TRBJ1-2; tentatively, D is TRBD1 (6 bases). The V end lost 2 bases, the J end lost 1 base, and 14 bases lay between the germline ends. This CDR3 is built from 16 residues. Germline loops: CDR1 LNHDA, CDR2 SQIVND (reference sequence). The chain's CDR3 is CASSITPGGGNYGYTF. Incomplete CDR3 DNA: TGTGCCAGTAGTATAACGCCTGGAGGGGGTAACTATGGC.

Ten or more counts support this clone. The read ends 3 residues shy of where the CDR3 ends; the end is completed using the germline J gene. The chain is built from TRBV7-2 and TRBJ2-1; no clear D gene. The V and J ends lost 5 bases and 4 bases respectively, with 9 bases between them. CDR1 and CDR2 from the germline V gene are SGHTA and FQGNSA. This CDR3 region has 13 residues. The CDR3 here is CASSPDGYNEQFF. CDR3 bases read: TGTGCCAGCAGCCCCGACGGGTACAATGAG.

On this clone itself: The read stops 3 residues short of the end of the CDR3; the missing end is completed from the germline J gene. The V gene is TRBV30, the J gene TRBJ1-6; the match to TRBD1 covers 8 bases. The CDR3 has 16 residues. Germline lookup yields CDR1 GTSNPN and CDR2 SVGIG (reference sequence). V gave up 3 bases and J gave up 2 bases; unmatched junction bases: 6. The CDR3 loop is CAWSSQGVAYNSPLHF. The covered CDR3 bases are TGTGCCTGGAGCTCACAGGGGGTTGCCTATAATTCACCC.

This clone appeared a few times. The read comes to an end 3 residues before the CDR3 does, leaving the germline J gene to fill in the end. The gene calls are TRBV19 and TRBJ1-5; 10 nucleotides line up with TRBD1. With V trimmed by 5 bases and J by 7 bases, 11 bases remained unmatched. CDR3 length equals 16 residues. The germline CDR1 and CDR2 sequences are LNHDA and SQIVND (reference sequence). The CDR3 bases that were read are TGTGCCAGTAGTCTTCGACAGGGGGCTTCGGGACAGCCC. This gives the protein CASSLRQGASGQP. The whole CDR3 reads CASSLRQGASGQPQHF. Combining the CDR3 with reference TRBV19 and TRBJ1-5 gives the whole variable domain DGGITQSPKYLFRKEGQNVTLSCEQNLNHDAMYWYRQDPGQGLRLIYYSQIVNDFQKGDIAEGYSVSREKKESFPLTVTSAQKNPTAFYLCASSLRQGASGQPQHFGDGTRLSIL.

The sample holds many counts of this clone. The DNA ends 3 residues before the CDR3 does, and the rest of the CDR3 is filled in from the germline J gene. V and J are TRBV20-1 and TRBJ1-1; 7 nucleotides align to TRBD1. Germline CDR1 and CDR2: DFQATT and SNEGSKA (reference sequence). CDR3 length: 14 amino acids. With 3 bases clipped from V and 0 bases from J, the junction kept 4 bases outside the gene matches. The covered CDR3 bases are TGCAGTGCTAGCAGGGGGGAAATGAACACTGAA. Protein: CSASRGEMNTE. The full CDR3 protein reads CSASRGEMNTEAFF.

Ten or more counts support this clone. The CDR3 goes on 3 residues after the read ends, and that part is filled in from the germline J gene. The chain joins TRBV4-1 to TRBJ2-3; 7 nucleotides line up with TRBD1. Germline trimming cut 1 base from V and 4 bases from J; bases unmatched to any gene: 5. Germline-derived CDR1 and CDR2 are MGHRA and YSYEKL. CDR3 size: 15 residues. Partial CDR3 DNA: TGCGCCAGCAGCCAAGCTCCTACAGGGGCAGATACG. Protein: CASSQAPTGADT. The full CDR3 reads CASSQAPTGADTQYF.

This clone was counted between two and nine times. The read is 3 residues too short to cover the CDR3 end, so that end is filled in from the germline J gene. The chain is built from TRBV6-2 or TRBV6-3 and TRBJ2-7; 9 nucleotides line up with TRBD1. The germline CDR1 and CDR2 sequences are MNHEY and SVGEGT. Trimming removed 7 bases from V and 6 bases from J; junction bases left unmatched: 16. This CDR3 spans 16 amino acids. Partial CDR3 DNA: TGTGCCAGCACCTATGCCGGGACAGGGAAATATCTCGAG. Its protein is CASTYAGTGKYLE. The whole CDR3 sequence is CASTYAGTGKYLEQYF.

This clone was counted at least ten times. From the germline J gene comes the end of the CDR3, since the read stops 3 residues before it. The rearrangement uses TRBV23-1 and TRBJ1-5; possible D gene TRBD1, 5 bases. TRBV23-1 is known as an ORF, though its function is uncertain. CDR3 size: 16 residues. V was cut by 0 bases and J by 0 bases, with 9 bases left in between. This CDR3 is CASSQSGAYSNQPQHF. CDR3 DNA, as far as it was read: TGCGCCAGCAGTCAATCAGGGGCATATAGCAATCAGCCC.

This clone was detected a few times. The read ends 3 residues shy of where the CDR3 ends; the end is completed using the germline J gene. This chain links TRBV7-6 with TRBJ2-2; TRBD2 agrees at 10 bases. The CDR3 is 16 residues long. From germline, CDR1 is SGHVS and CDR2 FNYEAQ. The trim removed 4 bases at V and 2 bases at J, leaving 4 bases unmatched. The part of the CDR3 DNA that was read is TGTGCCAGCAGCTCAATAGCGGGGGGAAACACCGGGGAG. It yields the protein CASSSIAGGNTGE. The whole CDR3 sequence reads CASSSIAGGNTGELFF.